Presented here are 31 T cell receptor beta chains from one specimen sequenced in a study of cytomegalovirus exposure and HLA in healthy donors. The PCR ran on 60 Vbeta and 13 Jbeta primers. Data came from immunoSEQ multiplex PCR; TCRdb stores just in-frame clones and leaves some out. Of about 190,000 clones listed, over 70% are singletons. The sample comprised PBMCs. These receptors came from a woman aged 18-30 years in good health and CMV-seronegative.

The gene calls are TRBV18 and TRBJ2-5; D is unclear. With 1 base removed from V and 4 bases from J, the gap between germline ends came to 10 bases. Germline CDR1 KGHSH, CDR2 LQKENI. The CDR3 is made up of 14 amino acids. CDR3 DNA sequence: TGTGCCAGCTCACCACGAGGAGAGACAGAGACCCAGTACTTC. This sequence encodes CASSPRGETETQYF. The full variable domain, its missing parts supplied by reference TRBV18 and TRBJ2-5, is NAGVMQNPRHLVRRRGQEARLRCSPMKGHSHVYWYRQLPEEGLKFMVYLQKENIIDESGMPKERFSAEFPKEGPSILRIQQVVRGDSAAYFCASSPRGETETQYFGPGTRLLVL.

Only a few counts were recorded for this clone. The rearrangement uses TRBV2 and TRBJ2-1; no definite D call. From germline, CDR1 is SNHLY and CDR2 FYNNEI. Trimming stripped 6 bases from V and 4 bases from J, with 4 bases between. The CDR3 runs to 11 residues. DNA of the CDR3: TGTGCCAGCAGGTCGTACAATGAGCAGTTCTTC. This sequence encodes CASRSYNEQFF.

The J gene is TRBJ1-5, the V gene TRBV6-1; D is unresolved. CDR1 is MNHNS, CDR2 SASEGT, per germline. Trimming pared 6 bases from V and 1 base from J, leaving 13 bases between. The CDR3 is 15 residues long. The CDR3 bases are TGTGCCAGCAGCACTTCGGTTATGAGCAATCAGCCCCAGCATTTT. It translates to CASSTSVMSNQPQHF.

The chain is built from TRBV7-2 and TRBJ1-1, with 8 bases matching TRBD1. Germline V lookup: CDR1 SGHTA, CDR2 FQGNSA. The CDR3 contains 15 residues. With V trimmed by 5 bases and J by 1 base, 6 bases remained unmatched. This chain's CDR3 is CASSPYGTGNTEAFF. Written as DNA, the CDR3 is TGTGCCAGCAGCCCTTACGGGACAGGGAACACTGAAGCTTTCTTT.

This clone has only a few counts. Written as DNA, the CDR3 is TGTGCCAGCAGCTTAATTAGCGGGGGGGCCCCGCTCACCGGGGAGCTGTTTTTT. It yields the protein CASSLISGGAPLTGELFF. V gene TRBV7-6 combines with J gene TRBJ2-2, with 11 bases aligning to TRBD2. The ends lost 2 bases at V and 4 bases at J; junction bases unmatched: 9. The germline gives CDR1 SGHVS, CDR2 FNYEAQ. This CDR3 is 18 amino acids long. The whole variable domain, filled in from reference TRBV7-6 and TRBJ2-2, reads GAGVSQSPRYKVTKRGQDVALRCDPISGHVSLYWYRQALGQGPEFLTYFNYEAQQDKSGLPNDRFSAERPEGSISTLTIQRTEQRDSAMYRCASSLISGGAPLTGELFFGEGSRLTVL.

The chain joins TRBV2 to TRBJ2-7; TRBD2 might be the D (6 bases). V lost 6 bases to trimming and J lost 3 bases, with 12 bases between them. This CDR3 is built from 13 residues. Per the germline V gene, CDR1 is SNHLY and CDR2 is FYNNEI. The CDR3 region is CASSGGVNYEQYF. In DNA, the CDR3 is TGTGCCAGCAGCGGGGGAGTAAACTACGAGCAGTACTTC.

The chain recombines TRBV29-1 with TRBJ2-7, with D uncertain. CDR1 is SQVTM and CDR2 is ANQGSEA in the germline V gene. CDR3 size: 12 residues. Between the trimmed V and J ends, which lost 0 bases and 4 bases, there was a span of 7 bases. CDR3: CSVEDQDYEQYF. In DNA form, the CDR3 reads TGCAGCGTTGAAGATCAGGATTACGAGCAGTACTTC.

The rearrangement links TRBV5-1 to TRBJ1-2, with 8 bases that match TRBD1. The CDR3 has 15 residues. Germline CDR1 is SGHRS and CDR2 is YFSETQ. V dropped 4 bases and J dropped 6; count of bases not matched to a gene: 11. CDR3 region: CASSNQQQGGDGYTF. CDR3 sequence (DNA): TGCGCCAGCAGCAACCAACAACAGGGGGGAGATGGCTACACCTTC.

This chain connects TRBV30 to TRBJ2-1; D is uncertain. Germline CDR1 reads GTSNPN; CDR2 reads SVGIG (reference sequence). CDR3 length equals 13 residues. The V and J ends lost 3 bases and 7 bases respectively, with 13 bases between them. This CDR3 is CAWSGLSWNEQFF. CDR3 sequence (DNA): TGTGCCTGGAGCGGCCTTAGCTGGAATGAGCAGTTCTTC.

The chain joins TRBV19 to TRBJ2-4; TRBD1 is a possible D gene (6 bases). Between the trimmed V and J ends, which lost 4 bases and 6 bases, there was a span of 19 bases. Germline loops: CDR1 LNHDA, CDR2 SQIVND (reference sequence). CDR3 length equals 16 residues. The CDR3 sequence: CASSSSLQGPGNIQYF. CDR3 sequence (DNA): TGTGCCAGTAGTAGTTCTCTGCAGGGGCCGGGAAACATTCAGTACTTC.

The J gene is TRBJ2-1, the V gene TRBV18; 11 bases line up with TRBD1. J gave up 7 bases and V 6 bases, and 8 bases lay outside the gene matches. Germline-derived CDR1 and CDR2 are KGHSH and LQKENI. This CDR3 has 15 residues. CDR3 sequence (DNA): TGTGCCAGCTCCCTAGGACAGGGGGCTGTGAATGAGCAGTTCTTC. This encodes CASSLGQGAVNEQFF.

V and J are TRBV28 and TRBJ1-2; 7 bases are shared with TRBD1. The ends lost 6 bases at V and 4 bases at J; junction bases unmatched: 8. The CDR3 consists of 14 residues. Looked up from germline, CDR1 is MDHEN and CDR2 is SYDVKM. The DNA of the CDR3 is TGTGCCAGCAGGGCAACAGGGGAAGGCTATGGCTACACCTTC. Protein product: CASRATGEGYGYTF.

The rearrangement links TRBV11-3 to TRBJ2-7; a weak D match, TRBD2 (6 bases). Trimming removed 3 bases from V and 3 bases from J, with 18 bases in between. Germline assignment: CDR1 SGHNT and CDR2 YENEEA. This CDR3 has 16 residues. CDR3 protein: CASSFGTVVGYYEQYF. In nucleotides, the CDR3 is TGTGCCAGCAGCTTCGGGACTGTAGTTGGGTACTACGAGCAGTACTTC.

V usage is TRBV18 and J usage is TRBJ2-3; 9 positions match TRBD2. This CDR3 region has 16 residues. V lost 3 bases to trimming and J lost 2 bases; unmatched junction nucleotides: 6. Germline values: CDR1 KGHSH, CDR2 LQKENI. Written as DNA, the CDR3 is TGTGCCAGCTCACCGACTATGGGACTAGCCACAGATACGCAGTATTTT. Its protein is CASSPTMGLATDTQYF.

The V and J genes are TRBV27 and TRBJ1-5; no reliable D call. Germline CDR1 MNHEY, CDR2 SMNVEV (reference sequence). The V end lost 5 bases, the J end lost 1 base, and 9 bases lay between the germline ends. This CDR3 contains 14 residues. The CDR3 coding sequence is TGTGCCAGCAGTCCCCTGGGCAGCAATCAGCCCCAGCATTTT. Translating gives CASSPLGSNQPQHF.

The chain carries TRBV11-2 and TRBJ1-1; D may be TRBD1 (6 bases). Trimming removed 5 bases at V and 0 bases at J, with 7 bases between. CDR1 SGHAT and CDR2 FQNNGV come from the germline V gene. The length of the CDR3 is 13 residues. The DNA of the CDR3 is TGTGCCAGCAGCAGACAGGTGAACACTGAAGCTTTCTTT. Translated, it gives CASSRQVNTEAFF.

This clone has just a few counts. The chain recombines TRBV5-4 with TRBJ2-1, with TRBD2 as a possible D gene (6 bases). Trimming pared 3 bases from V and 6 bases from J, leaving 13 bases between. The CDR3 contains 14 residues. Germline V gives CDR1 SGHNT, CDR2 YYREEE (reference sequence). CDR3 nucleotides: TGTGCCAGCAGCTCCAAGATCGGGGGCAATGAGCAGTTCTTC. As protein: CASSSKIGGNEQFF.

V gene TRBV29-1 combines with J gene TRBJ1-1; D gene uncertain. The CDR3 runs 12 residues. Germline V CDR1 and CDR2: SQVTM, ANQGSEA. V gave up 5 bases and J gave up 1 base, with 8 bases separating them. DNA of the CDR3: TGCAGCGTTTCCGCGGGGAACACTGAAGCTTTCTTT. Translation gives CSVSAGNTEAFF.

This chain joins TRBV7-9 and TRBJ2-1; the match to TRBD1 covers 9 bases. The CDR3 sequence is 15 residues long. The junction had 6 bases not matched to a gene; V was cut back by 5 bases and J by 4 bases. CDR1 SEHNR and CDR2 FQNEAQ come from the germline V gene (reference sequence). The CDR3 loop reads CASSPNRGRYNEQFF. CDR3 nucleotide sequence: TGTGCCAGCAGCCCAAACAGGGGGCGATACAATGAGCAGTTCTTC.

This rearrangement joins TRBV7-2 to TRBJ2-7; tentatively, D is TRBD1 (6 bases). This CDR3 comprises 14 residues. Germline CDR1 reads SGHTA; CDR2 reads FQGNSA. V lost 7 bases and J 6 bases, leaving 19 bases between the germline ends. DNA for the CDR3: TGTGCCAGCACCCCAGGGGTTGTCAGCAGCGAGCAGTACTTC. It encodes CASTPGVVSSEQYF.

The sample holds one count of this clone. This sequence joins TRBV2 and TRBJ2-7, with D tentatively TRBD1 (6 bases). CDR3 length: 15 amino acids. Trimming shortened V by 6 bases and J by 0 bases, and 15 bases separated the two germline ends. Looked up from germline, CDR1 is SNHLY and CDR2 is FYNNEI. CDR3 protein: CASRPDRTTSYEQYF. In DNA form, the CDR3 reads TGTGCCAGCAGACCCGACAGGACAACCTCCTACGAGCAGTACTTC.

The CDR3 nucleotides read TGTGCCAGCAGCTTAGGACTAGCGGTACAAGAGACCCAGTACTTC. This sequence encodes CASSLGLAVQETQYF. V and J are TRBV7-9 and TRBJ2-5; 9 bases agree with TRBD2. Germline V gives CDR1 SEHNR, CDR2 FQNEAQ (reference sequence). CDR3 length: 15 amino acids. With V trimmed by 1 base and J by 2 bases, 2 bases remained unmatched.

V gene TRBV6-1 combines with J gene TRBJ2-1, with 10 nucleotides matching TRBD2. V lost 2 bases, J lost 7 bases, and 5 bases stayed unmatched. CDR3 length equals 15 residues. Germline V gene sequence: CDR1 MNHNS, CDR2 SASEGT. The CDR3 DNA is TGTGCCAGCAGTGAACTAGCGGGGGTGCGGAATGAGCAGTTCTTC. It specifies CASSELAGVRNEQFF.

V usage is TRBV4-3 and J usage is TRBJ2-5; 10 bases are shared with TRBD2. The end of the DNA aligns better with TRBJ2-7, so the J call may be wrong. The CDR3 covers 15 residues. Germline V gives CDR1 LGHNA, CDR2 YSLEER. CDR3 region: CASSQGLAGLYEQYF. The CDR3 bases are TGCGCCAGCAGCCAAGGACTAGCGGGCCTCTACGAGCAGTACTTC.

This chain connects TRBV7-9 to TRBJ1-4; TRBD1 matches at 8 bases. V shed 1 base and J 10 bases; nucleotides not matched to a gene: 5. This CDR3 region has 14 residues. Per germline, CDR1 SEHNR and CDR2 FQNEAQ (reference sequence). As DNA, the CDR3 is TGTGCCAGCAGCTTAGGGGGACAGGCCGGAAAACTGTTTTTT. Amino acids: CASSLGGQAGKLFF.

On this clone itself: At one end, the junction sequence differs from germline, possibly due to a read error. This chain uses TRBV7-9 with TRBJ2-7, with 7 bases aligning to TRBD2. The CDR3 is made up of 13 amino acids. Germline V CDR1 and CDR2: SEHNR, FQNEAQ (reference sequence). The CDR3 coding sequence is TGTTCCAGCGCCGGGACTATTGACTACGAGCAGTACTTC. Amino acids: CSSAGTIDYEQYF.

J is TRBJ2-3 and V is TRBV5-1; 15 bases align to TRBD2. Germline V gene sequence: CDR1 SGHRS, CDR2 YFSETQ. V gave up 7 bases and J gave up 3 bases; unmatched junction bases: 3. The CDR3 is made up of 15 amino acids. For the CDR3, the DNA is TGCGCCAGCGGGGGACTAGCGGGGGGAACAGATACGCAGTATTTT. Its protein product is CASGGLAGGTDTQYF.

This clone was detected once. The rearrangement links TRBV18 to TRBJ2-1; 11 bases map to TRBD2. Germline values: CDR1 KGHSH, CDR2 LQKENI. The CDR3 is made up of 15 amino acids. Trimming cost V 2 bases and J 8 bases; bases outside gene matches: 5. CDR3 nucleotides: TGTGCCAGCTCACCAATCCTAGCGGGAGGAGATGAGCAGTTCTTC. Amino acid sequence: CASSPILAGGDEQFF.

The chain is built from TRBV5-4 and TRBJ1-2; D remains unclear. The germline V gene encodes CDR1 SGHNT and CDR2 YYREEE (reference sequence). Between the trimmed V and J ends, which lost 4 bases and 0 bases, there was a span of 7 bases. The CDR3 sequence is 13 residues long. The DNA for the CDR3 is TGTGCCAGCAGCGTTAGAACTAACTATGGCTACACCTTC. It codes for CASSVRTNYGYTF.

This clone was seen once. This sequence joins TRBV7-9 and TRBJ1-2; D possibly corresponds to TRBD1 (6 bases). CDR3 length equals 14 residues. Germline V gene lookup returns CDR1 SEHNR and CDR2 FQNEAQ (reference sequence). V shed 5 bases and J shed 6 bases, with 16 bases lying between them. The CDR3 DNA reads TGTGCCAGCAGCAATCAGGGGTTGGATGATGGCTACACCTTC. Protein sequence: CASSNQGLDDGYTF.

J is TRBJ1-2 and V is TRBV7-2, with 10 bases aligning to TRBD1. Trimming removed 5 bases from V and 7 bases from J; junction bases left unmatched: 4. CDR3 size: 13 residues. Germline CDR1 reads SGHTA; CDR2 reads FQGNSA. As DNA, the CDR3 is TGTGCCAGCAGCCTCGACAGGGGGCCTGGCTACACCTTC. It is translated as CASSLDRGPGYTF.